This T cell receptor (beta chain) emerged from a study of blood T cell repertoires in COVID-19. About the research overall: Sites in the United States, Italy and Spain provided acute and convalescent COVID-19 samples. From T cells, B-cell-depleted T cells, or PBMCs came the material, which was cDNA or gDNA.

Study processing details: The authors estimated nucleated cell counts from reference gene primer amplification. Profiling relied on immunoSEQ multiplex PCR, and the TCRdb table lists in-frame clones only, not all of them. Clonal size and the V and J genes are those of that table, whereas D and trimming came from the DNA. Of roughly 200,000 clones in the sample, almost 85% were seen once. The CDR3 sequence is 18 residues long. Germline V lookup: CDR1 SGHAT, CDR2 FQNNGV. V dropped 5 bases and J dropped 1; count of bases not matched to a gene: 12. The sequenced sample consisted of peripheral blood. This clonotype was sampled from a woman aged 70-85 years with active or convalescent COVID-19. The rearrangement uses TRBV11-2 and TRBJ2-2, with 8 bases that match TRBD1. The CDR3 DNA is TGTGCCAGCAGCGCGGGACAGGTGATAAGTAAGAACACCGGGGAGCTGTTTTTT. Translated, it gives CASSAGQVISKNTGELFF.